A selection of T cell receptor beta chains follows, all from one sample in a study of T cells after yellow fever vaccination. A single record per CDR3 protein comes from TCRdb applying MiXCR to the 5' RACE reads. Among about 120,000 distinct CDR3 sequences, 7.5% to 9.5% were seen once, and the ten largest hold about 25%. The source was CD8+ T cells sorted from PBMCs, collected 45 days after the yellow fever booster vaccination. These TCRs come from a man aged 30 to 45 who received the YFV17D yellow fever vaccine. Each CDR3 is given with its conserved first and last residue. The D gene is left open where the match is weak. Only some rows state a clone size, as once, few, many or a class for expanded clones.

>few|-|TRBJ2-7|TRBV20-1
TGCAGTGCGGCGGAGCAGTACTTC
CSAAEQYF
>many|TRBD1|TRBJ2-1|TRBV20-1
TGCAGTGCCCAGGCGGGACAGGACTTCAATGAGCAGTTCTTC
CSAQAGQDFNEQFF
>-|TRBD2|TRBJ2-5|TRBV14
TGTGCCAGCAGCCGGCTAGCGGGAGGACCTCAAGAGACCCAGTACTTC
CASSRLAGGPQETQYF
>many|-|TRBJ2-5|TRBV29-1
TGCAGCGCGACGCCAGCGTACCAAGAGACCCAGTACTTC
CSATPAYQETQYF
>many|-|TRBJ2-7|TRBV28
TGTGCCAGCAACGGACAAACCTACGAGCAGTACTTC
CASNGQTYEQYF
>many|TRBD1|TRBJ2-7|TRBV2
TGTGCCAGCGGAACGGGACAGGGTTCTGCCTATGAGCAGTACTTC
CASGTGQGSAYEQYF
>many|-|TRBJ2-4|TRBV6-2/TRBV6-3
TGTGCCAGCAGGAGTACAGGGACGGGGATAACAAGCACTGCCAAAAACATTCAGTACTTC
CASRSTGTGITSTAKNIQYF
>many|-|TRBJ1-2|TRBV4-3
TGCGCCAGCAGCCAAGATTGGACCTATGGCTACACCTTC
CASSQDWTYGYTF
>-|-|TRBJ2-5|TRBV5-8
TGTGCCAGAAGCTTGGAAGAGACCCAGTACTTC
CARSLEETQYF
>few|TRBD1|TRBJ2-7|TRBV4-3
TGCGCCAGCAGCCCAGGGGACAGTTCCTACGAGCAGTACTTC
CASSPGDSSYEQYF
>many|-|TRBJ1-1|TRBV4-1
TGCGCCAGCAGCCACCCCGGATGGGATACTGAAGCTTTCTTT
CASSHPGWDTEAFF
>-|TRBD2|TRBJ2-2|TRBV6-1
TGTGCCACCCTGGGAGGGTACACCGGGGAGCTGTTTTTT
CATLGGYTGELFF
>many|-|TRBJ1-1|TRBV5-1
TGCGCCAGCAGCTTGGCTGGGGAGAACACTGAAGCTTTCTTT
CASSLAGENTEAFF
>many|TRBD1|TRBJ2-1|TRBV20-1
TGCAGTGCAATCCCCGAGCAGGGGGCAAATGAGCAGTTCTTC
CSAIPEQGANEQFF
>-|-|TRBJ2-3|TRBV6-1
TGTGCCAGCAGACAGCCCCCCTTGAAAGATACGCAGTATTTT
CASRQPPLKDTQYF
>many|TRBD2|TRBJ2-1|TRBV29-1
TGCAGCGTGGACTGGGGGAGGGCCCATGAGCAGTTCTTC
CSVDWGRAHEQFF
>-|-|TRBJ2-3|TRBV20-1
TGCAGTGCCCCACCCCTAGGATCTGGCACAGATACGCAGTATTTT
CSAPPLGSGTDTQYF
>many|-|TRBJ2-3|TRBV20-1
TGCAGTGCTAGAGGTAGAGGGTACGCAGATACGCAGTATTTT
CSARGRGYADTQYF
>many|-|TRBJ1-1|TRBV5-6
TGTGCCAGCAGCATCGGACAGCTGAACACTGAAGCTTTCTTT
CASSIGQLNTEAFF
>many|-|TRBJ2-2|TRBV10-3
TGTGCCATCAGCCCGAGGGAGACCGGGGAGCTGTTTTTT
CAISPRETGELFF
>many|-|TRBJ2-2|TRBV5-1
TGCGCCAGCAGCTTGTATGACAGTTCCTACACCGGGGAGCTGTTTTTT
CASSLYDSSYTGELFF
>many|TRBD2|TRBJ2-2|TRBV4-2
TGTGCCAGCAGCCCTAGCGGGAGGGCGCAGCTGTTTTTT
CASSPSGRAQLFF
>many|TRBD1|TRBJ2-2|TRBV28
TGTGCCAGCAGTACGGACAGGAGAAACACCGGGGAGCTGTTTTTT
CASSTDRRNTGELFF
>-|-|TRBJ2-1|TRBV27
TGTGCCAGCAGTTTATCGAGGATTTACAATGAGCAGTTCTTC
CASSLSRIYNEQFF
>few|TRBD2|TRBJ2-3|TRBV15
TGTGCCACCAGCTCTAGCGGGAGTTGGACAGATACGCAGTATTTT
CATSSSGSWTDTQYF
>few|TRBD1|TRBJ2-1|TRBV4-2
TGTGCCAGCAGCCAAGATCTCAATTCCGGGACAGGCTATGAGCAGTTCTTC
CASSQDLNSGTGYEQFF
>many|TRBD2|TRBJ2-1|TRBV9
TGTGCCAGCAGCCCTTACCCCGCCCCACTAGCGGGAGGGTACAATGAGCAGTTCTTC
CASSPYPAPLAGGYNEQFF
>-|TRBD2|TRBJ2-1|TRBV19
TGTGCCAGTACCCCAGGACTAGCGGGCATTAACAATGAGCAGTTCTTC
CASTPGLAGINNEQFF
>few|-|TRBJ2-1|TRBV27
TGTGCCAGCAGTTTTGGTCCGGGACCCTCCTACAATGAGCAGTTCTTC
CASSFGPGPSYNEQFF
>many|-|TRBJ2-1|TRBV6-2/TRBV6-3
TGTGCCAGCAGTTATGGGGGCGAGGGTGGCAATGAGCAGTTCTTC
CASSYGGEGGNEQFF
>-|TRBD1|TRBJ1-1|TRBV5-1
TGCGCCAGCAGCTTGGCGCAGGGGGCCCTGAACACTGAAGCTTTCTTT
CASSLAQGALNTEAFF
>many|-|TRBJ2-5|TRBV7-9
TGTGCCAGCAGCCTCCGGGACCGCTCCCTCGGGACCCAGTACTTC
CASSLRDRSLGTQYF
>many|-|TRBJ1-2|TRBV12-3/TRBV12-4
TGTGCCAGCAGGGCGGAGGGCCTCTATGGCTACACCTTC
CASRAEGLYGYTF
>many|-|TRBJ2-7|TRBV5-5
TGTGCCAGCAGCTTGGCCGAGGCAAGTTATTCCTACGAGCAGTACTTC
CASSLAEASYSYEQYF
>few|-|TRBJ2-4|TRBV20-1
TGCAGTGCTAGAGTACCCGAGGCCAAAAACATTCAGTACTTC
CSARVPEAKNIQYF
>many|-|TRBJ1-5|TRBV27
TGTGCCAGCAGTTTAGAATGGGGCGTTGGCAATCAGCCCCAGCATTTT
CASSLEWGVGNQPQHF
>many|-|TRBJ2-7|TRBV5-1
TGCGCCAGCAGCTTAAACCTCGCCGAGCAGTACTTC
CASSLNLAEQYF
>many|TRBD1|TRBJ2-7|TRBV29-1
TGCAGCGTTGAAGATCTAGGGACAGGGTCCCACGAGCAGTACTTC
CSVEDLGTGSHEQYF
>few|TRBD2|TRBJ2-5|TRBV12-3/TRBV12-4
TGTGCCAGCAGTCAAACGACTAGCGCGGAGACCCAGTACTTC
CASSQTTSAETQYF
>-|-|TRBJ2-2|TRBV27
TGTGCCAGCAGTTTTGTACCACGGACCGGGGAGCTGTTTTTT
CASSFVPRTGELFF
>-|-|TRBJ2-2|TRBV18
TGTGCCAGCTCACCCCCCGAGACGGCGAACACCGGGGAGCTGTTTTTT
CASSPPETANTGELFF
>many|-|TRBJ2-1|TRBV6-4
TGTGCCAGCAGTGACGGTAAAAGCTCCTACAATGAGCAGTTCTTC
CASSDGKSSYNEQFF
>many|-|TRBJ1-2|TRBV5-1
TGCGCCAGCAGTGAGAATAGTCCCAGCTACACCTTC
CASSENSPSYTF
>many|TRBD2|TRBJ2-1|TRBV6-5
TGTGCCAGCACCCAAGGGACTAGCGGAGGGAATGAGCAGTTCTTC
CASTQGTSGGNEQFF
>many|-|TRBJ2-2|TRBV7-3
TGTGCCAGCAGCTTAACCGGGACCGGGGAGCTGTTTTTT
CASSLTGTGELFF
>many|TRBD1|TRBJ1-3|TRBV12-3/TRBV12-4
TGTGCCAGCAGTGGGGACAGCTCTGGAAACACCATATATTTT
CASSGDSSGNTIYF
>-|-|TRBJ1-4|TRBV13
TGTGCCAGCAGCTTACAACTGAGTAATGAAAAACTGTTTTTT
CASSLQLSNEKLFF
>many|TRBD1|TRBJ2-1|TRBV20-1
TGCAGTGCTAGAGACCCCAGGGGGAAGGGCAATGAGCAGTTCTTC
CSARDPRGKGNEQFF
>few|-|TRBJ2-7|TRBV4-3
TGCGCCAGCAGCCAAGAAAGAGGCGGCAGGGAGCGGGAGCAGTACTTC
CASSQERGGREREQYF
>many|-|TRBJ1-2|TRBV29-1
TGCAGCGTGAGGACACCTCGATGGGGCTACACCTTC
CSVRTPRWGYTF
>many|-|TRBJ1-6|TRBV2
TGTGCCAGCAAATCGGGGGGCGCAGTTAATTCACCCCTCCACTTT
CASKSGGAVNSPLHF
>many|-|TRBJ2-1|TRBV7-2
TGTGCCAGCAGCTCCCCGAGCAATGAGCAGTTCTTC
CASSSPSNEQFF
>many|TRBD1|TRBJ2-4|TRBV4-3
TGCGCCAGCAGCCAAGATGACAGGGATCAGTACTTC
CASSQDDRDQYF
>-|TRBD2|TRBJ2-1|TRBV12-3/TRBV12-4
TGTGCCAGCAGGAGCGGGGCATACAATGAGCAGTTCTTC
CASRSGAYNEQFF
>many|-|TRBJ2-7|TRBV7-9
TGTGCCAGCAGCCCGGGACTGCCTTACGAGCAGTACTTC
CASSPGLPYEQYF
>few|TRBD2|TRBJ2-4|TRBV7-2
TGTGCCAGCAGCTTAGTCCGGGGAAGCGGGGACATTCAGTACTTC
CASSLVRGSGDIQYF
>many|-|TRBJ2-1|TRBV29-1
TGCAGCGTTGGTGGGGGCGAGATGAATGAGCAGTTCTTC
CSVGGGEMNEQFF